The 4 T cell receptor beta chains presented below share a single source sample, sequenced in a study of blood T cell repertoires in COVID-19. The method was immunoSEQ multiplex PCR; TCRdb's version includes in-frame clones alone and lacks a portion of them. The sample includes 200,000 to 300,000 clones, 84% of them seen just once. Source material: peripheral blood. Every receptor here comes from a man aged 45-65 years with acute or convalescent COVID-19.

This chain connects TRBV20-1 to TRBJ1-1, with D unclear. The CDR3 spans 11 residues. Per germline, CDR1 DFQATT and CDR2 SNEGSKA (reference sequence). V was trimmed by 2 bases and J by 11 bases, leaving 12 bases between them. CDR3 nucleotides: TGCAGTGCTAGACCCCAACGGGAGGCTTTCTTT. This sequence encodes CSARPQREAFF.

The chain carries TRBV4-1 and TRBJ2-5, with TRBD2 identical over 8 bases. The V and J ends lost 0 bases and 0 bases, in that order; junction bases with no gene match: 6. CDR1 and CDR2 (germline): MGHRA, YSYEKL. There are 17 residues in the CDR3. The CDR3 here is CASSQEGAGVHQETQYF. The CDR3, as DNA: TGCGCCAGCAGCCAAGAAGGAGCGGGAGTCCACCAAGAGACCCAGTACTTC.

The chain links TRBV9 to TRBJ1-1, with 8 bases fitting TRBD1. Losses at the gene ends were 0 bases for V and 7 bases for J; bases not matched to a gene: 8. Germline lookup yields CDR1 SGDLS and CDR2 YYNGEE. CDR3 length equals 15 residues. DNA for the CDR3: TGTGCCAGCAGCGTAGAGGGACAGGTCCAGAATGAAGCTTTCTTT. Protein: CASSVEGQVQNEAFF.

This rearrangement joins TRBV20-1 to TRBJ2-3; possibly TRBD2 for D (5 bases). The CDR3 runs 15 residues. Germline values: CDR1 DFQATT, CDR2 SNEGSKA (reference sequence). The V end lost 3 bases, the J end lost 6 bases, and 19 bases lay between the germline ends. Here the CDR3 DNA reads TGCAGTGCTAGTAGCTGGACTCAATTAGGGGATACGCAGTATTTT. Protein sequence: CSASSWTQLGDTQYF.